This is a list of T cell receptor beta chains from one sample in a study of T cells in Graves' hyperthyroidism and ophthalmopathy. Each CDR3 protein is one row after TCRdb ran MiXCR on the multiplex PCR reads. There are 750,000 to 950,000 distinct CDR3 sequences in the sample; roughly 40% occur only once, and about 8.9% lies in the top ten. The sequencing sample was made of blood. These receptors were taken from a man between 18 and 29 years old with Graves' hyperthyroidism. CDR3s include the opening cysteine and the closing phenylalanine or tryptophan. The D gene is left open where the match is weak.

J,D,V,CDR3
TRBJ1-1,.,TRBV10-3,CAIAQSMAEAFF
TRBJ2-7,.,TRBV10-2,CTSSQSYEQYF
TRBJ2-5,TRBD2,TRBV19,CASRQGTSGKETQYF
TRBJ1-2,.,TRBV7-2,CASSLAAEANYGYTF
TRBJ2-2,.,TRBV20-1,CSAREKGPTGELFF
TRBJ1-1,TRBD1,TRBV6-6,CASRTGGAAFF
TRBJ1-1,TRBD1,TRBV20-1,CSARVGTGAVVVTEAFF
TRBJ1-1,TRBD1,TRBV29-1,CSVSAGTGGNTEAFF
TRBJ2-2,TRBD2,TRBV9,CASSAGRAGGPGELFF
TRBJ2-5,.,TRBV29-1,CSSPLAPQETQYF
TRBJ1-1,.,TRBV15,CATSSPGHTTFF
TRBJ2-5,TRBD2,TRBV7-9,CASSLVSAGGETQYF
TRBJ2-7,TRBD2,TRBV29-1,CSVETSGRGYEQYF
TRBJ1-2,.,TRBV29-1,CSYSRQDYGYTF
TRBJ1-2,TRBD1,TRBV25-1,CASSVSGGGYTF
TRBJ2-5,.,TRBV25-1,CASSGTTRIQETQYF
TRBJ1-2,.,TRBV14,CASSPTSGRPNYGYTF
TRBJ1-1,TRBD1,TRBV7-6,CASSYQGATGTEAFF
TRBJ1-5,.,TRBV6-6,CASSYDLGGSPQHF
TRBJ1-1,.,TRBV7-2,CASSLWEREIRTDEAFF
TRBJ1-6,.,TRBV25-1,CAWSGPLNSPLHF
TRBJ2-5,.,TRBV6-6,CASLEGQETQYF
TRBJ1-2,.,TRBV4-1,CASSRTQEANYGYTF
TRBJ1-2,.,TRBV20-1,CSALLDTDNYGYTF
TRBJ1-4,.,TRBV7-2,CASSSRLGDRLGELFF
TRBJ1-3,.,TRBV25-1,CATRDIIDSSGNTIYF
TRBJ1-1,TRBD1,TRBV19,CATQDRGWTEAFF
TRBJ2-7,.,TRBV7-2,CASSRQTGPYEQYF
TRBJ2-2,.,TRBV19,CASSPRPGEGYRELFF
TRBJ2-2,TRBD2,TRBV15,CATSSRLATNTGELFF
TRBJ1-6,.,TRBV9,CASSVDSGNNSPLHF
TRBJ1-2,TRBD1,TRBV7-2,CASRGAGTGLVYGYTF
TRBJ1-1,.,TRBV10-3,CAIREGNRNTEAFF
TRBJ2-7,.,TRBV7-2,CASSLASGRSEQYF
TRBJ1-1,TRBD1,TRBV20-1,CSARAPDRGNTEAFF
TRBJ1-2,.,TRBV10-2,CASSESRQPKSSRGYTF
TRBJ1-1,TRBD1,TRBV10-3,CATTLTGGGTEAFF
TRBJ1-1,.,TRBV19,CASSPSVGGEAFF
TRBJ2-7,.,TRBV11-2,CASSFYRDYEQYF
TRBJ1-6,.,TRBV2,CVSSEQGKSPLHF
TRBJ1-1,.,TRBV12-3/TRBV12-4,CASRTNTEAFF
TRBJ1-1,.,TRBV15,CATSRQGSPNTEAFF
TRBJ2-2,TRBD1,TRBV29-1,CSVGTAPGTGELFF
TRBJ1-1,TRBD1,TRBV7-2,CASSPWDRERNTEAFF
TRBJ2-5,.,TRBV7-2,CASSQGFLETQYF
TRBJ2-7,TRBD2,TRBV9,CASSQERLANYEQYF
TRBJ2-7,TRBD1,TRBV5-8,CASSFGWTGAVEQYF
TRBJ2-7,.,TRBV2,CASRRDDKDVPYEQYF
TRBJ1-5,.,TRBV15,CATSRRVSNQPQHF
TRBJ1-1,.,TRBV12-3/TRBV12-4,CASSLRLGPEAFF
TRBJ2-7,.,TRBV20-1,CSAHQSEIPYEQYF
TRBJ1-5,.,TRBV7-9,CASSYGGIGQPQHF
TRBJ1-5,TRBD1,TRBV25-1,CASSQDTGDQPQHF
TRBJ1-2,.,TRBV4-1,CASSQDLVGFNYGYTF
TRBJ2-7,.,TRBV19,CASSSWQEAYEQYF